This T cell receptor (beta chain) was sequenced during a study of CD8+ T cells in alopecia areata. Whole-study context: Patients in the study were on tofacitinib for 6 to 18 months, then off it for 6 months.

Isolated RNA was reverse transcribed into cDNA used as the sequencing template. The assay was immunoSEQ multiplex PCR, and TCRdb's table has in-frame clones only and misses some. This sample has 150,000 to 200,000 clones, with approximately 67% found just once. The CDR3 runs to 13 residues. Trimming shortened V by 0 bases and J by 10 bases, and 7 bases separated the two germline ends. The germline V gene encodes CDR1 LGHNA and CDR2 YNFKEQ. Study-wide findings and caveats: Scalp sequencing also captures normal skin's resident alphabeta T cells.

About this clone itself: Its specificity is not known.

Indicated treatment: oral pan-JAK inhibitor, 5-10 mg twice daily. The rearrangement joins TRBV4-2 to TRBJ1-6; D ambiguous. This specimen was CD4+ T cells sorted from blood, taken between weeks 47 and 50, from a patient treated with tofacitinib. This TCR came from a human donor with alopecia areata. This CDR3 is CASSQEQASPLHF. CDR3 nucleotides: TGTGCCAGCAGCCAAGAACAAGCATCACCCCTCCACTTT.